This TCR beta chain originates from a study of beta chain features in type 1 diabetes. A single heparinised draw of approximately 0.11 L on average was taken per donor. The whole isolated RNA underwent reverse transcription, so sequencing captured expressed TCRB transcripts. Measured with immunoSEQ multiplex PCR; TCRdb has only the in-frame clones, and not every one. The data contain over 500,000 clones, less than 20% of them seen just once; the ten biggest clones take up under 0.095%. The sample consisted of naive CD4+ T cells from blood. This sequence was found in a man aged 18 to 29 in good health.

CDR3 sequence (DNA): TGTGCCAGCAGCCAAGACGGGCAAGCCAAAAACATTCAGTACTTC. This translates into CASSQDGQAKNIQYF. The V and J genes are TRBV14 and TRBJ2-4; D is unclear. Deletions cut 0 bases from V and 0 bases from J, with 6 bases between. CDR1 is SGHDN and CDR2 is FVKESK in the germline V gene. The CDR3 has 15 residues. Drawing the rest from reference TRBV14 and TRBJ2-4, the complete variable domain is EAGVTQFPSHSVIEKGQTVTLRCDPISGHDNLYWYRRVMGKEIKFLLHFVKESKQDESGMPNNRFLAERTGGTYSTLKVQPAELEDSGVYFCASSQDGQAKNIQYFGAGTRLSVL.